This T cell receptor (beta chain) is drawn from a study of blood T cell repertoires in COVID-19. Study-level background: From T cells, B-cell-depleted T cells, or PBMCs came the material, which was cDNA or gDNA.

Germline V gene data show CDR1 as SGHTS and CDR2 as YDEGEE. The CDR3 sequence is 15 residues long. Trimming stripped 1 base from V and 1 base from J, with 11 bases between. In the study's own analysis: Researchers report that nucleated cell counts were estimated from reference gene primer amplification. Repertoires were generated with immunoSEQ multiplex PCR, while TCRdb's copy carries only in-frame clones and drops some. The V and J calls and clone size were taken over from that table, and D and trimming were inferred from the DNA. This table holds about 200,000 clones, 85% to 90% found once. The V gene is TRBV5-8, the J gene TRBJ1-1; D might be TRBD1 (6 bases). The sequencing sample was made of peripheral blood. This TCR was recovered from a woman between 65 and 79 years old with acute or convalescent COVID-19. The CDR3 DNA reads TGTGCCAGCAGCTTGTACCGGACAGCGAACACTGAAGCTTTCTTT. Residues: CASSLYRTANTEAFF.